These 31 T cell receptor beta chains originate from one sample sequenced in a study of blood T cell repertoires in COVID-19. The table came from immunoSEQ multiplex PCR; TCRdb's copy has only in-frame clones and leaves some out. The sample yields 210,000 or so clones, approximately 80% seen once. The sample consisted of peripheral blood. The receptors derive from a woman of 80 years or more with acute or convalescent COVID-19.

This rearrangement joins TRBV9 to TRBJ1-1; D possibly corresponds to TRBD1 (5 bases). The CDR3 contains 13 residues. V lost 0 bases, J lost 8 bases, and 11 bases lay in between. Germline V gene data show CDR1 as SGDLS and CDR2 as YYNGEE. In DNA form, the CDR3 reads TGTGCCAGCAGCGTAGGCTGGGGGGGGGAAGCTTTCTTT. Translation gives CASSVGWGGEAFF.

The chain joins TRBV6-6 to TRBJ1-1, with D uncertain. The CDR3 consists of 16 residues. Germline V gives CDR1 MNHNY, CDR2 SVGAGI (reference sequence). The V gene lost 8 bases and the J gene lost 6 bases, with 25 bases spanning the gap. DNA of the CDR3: TGTGCCAGCGCCCCCATCGGGGAAGGGCCAAAGTCTGAAGCTTTCTTT. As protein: CASAPIGEGPKSEAFF.

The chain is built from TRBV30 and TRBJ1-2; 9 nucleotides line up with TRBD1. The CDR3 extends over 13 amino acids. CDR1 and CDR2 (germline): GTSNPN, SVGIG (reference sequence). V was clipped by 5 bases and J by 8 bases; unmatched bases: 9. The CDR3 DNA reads TGTGCCTGGGAAGGACAGGGGTCGTGGGGCTACACCTTC. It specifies CAWEGQGSWGYTF.

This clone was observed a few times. CDR3: CASSPRVFSTDTQYF. The CDR3 coding sequence is TGTGCCAGCAGTCCCCGGGTCTTCTCCACAGATACGCAGTATTTT. The V gene is TRBV6-5, the J gene TRBJ2-3; D is undetermined. This CDR3 spans 15 amino acids. In germline, CDR1 is MNHEY, CDR2 SVGAGI. Trimming pared 5 bases from V and 2 bases from J, leaving 14 bases between.

The chain's CDR3 is CASRGEGQMDYGYTF. The DNA for the CDR3 is TGTGCCAGCAGAGGAGAGGGACAGATGGACTATGGCTACACCTTC. The gene calls are TRBV7-9 and TRBJ1-2; 7 bases match TRBD1. Germline values: CDR1 SEHNR, CDR2 FQNEAQ (reference sequence). V lost 6 bases to trimming and J lost 3 bases; unmatched junction nucleotides: 10. This CDR3 spans 15 amino acids.

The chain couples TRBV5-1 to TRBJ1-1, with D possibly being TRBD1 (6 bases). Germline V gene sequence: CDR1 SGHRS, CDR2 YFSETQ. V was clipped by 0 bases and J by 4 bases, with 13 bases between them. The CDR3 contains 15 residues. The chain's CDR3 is CASSLVQGQGTEAFF. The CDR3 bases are TGCGCCAGCAGCTTGGTGCAGGGGCAGGGCACTGAAGCTTTCTTT.

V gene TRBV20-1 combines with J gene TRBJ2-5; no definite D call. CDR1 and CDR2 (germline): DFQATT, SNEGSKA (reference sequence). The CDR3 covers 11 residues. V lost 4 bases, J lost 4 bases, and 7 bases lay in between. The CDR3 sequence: CSATRGETQYF. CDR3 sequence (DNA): TGCAGTGCTACGAGAGGAGAGACCCAGTACTTC.

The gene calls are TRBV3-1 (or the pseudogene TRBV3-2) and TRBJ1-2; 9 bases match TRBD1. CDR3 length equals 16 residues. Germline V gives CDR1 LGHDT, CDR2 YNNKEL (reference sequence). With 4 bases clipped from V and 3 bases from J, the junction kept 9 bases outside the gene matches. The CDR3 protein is CASSPPGQGPDYGYTF. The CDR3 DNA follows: TGTGCCAGCAGCCCCCCGGGACAGGGCCCTGACTATGGCTACACCTTC.

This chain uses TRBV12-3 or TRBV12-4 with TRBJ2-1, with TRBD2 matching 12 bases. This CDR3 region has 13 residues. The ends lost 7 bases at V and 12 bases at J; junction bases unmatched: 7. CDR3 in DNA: TGTGCCAGCACTAGCGGGAGGGACGAGGGGCAGTTCTTC. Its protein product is CASTSGRDEGQFF.

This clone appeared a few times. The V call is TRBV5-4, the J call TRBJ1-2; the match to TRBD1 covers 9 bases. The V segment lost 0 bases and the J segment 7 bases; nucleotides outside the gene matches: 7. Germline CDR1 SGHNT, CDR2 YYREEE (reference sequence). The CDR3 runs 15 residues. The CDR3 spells CASSLGGTGWLGYTF. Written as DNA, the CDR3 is TGTGCCAGCAGCTTGGGAGGGACAGGGTGGCTTGGCTACACCTTC.

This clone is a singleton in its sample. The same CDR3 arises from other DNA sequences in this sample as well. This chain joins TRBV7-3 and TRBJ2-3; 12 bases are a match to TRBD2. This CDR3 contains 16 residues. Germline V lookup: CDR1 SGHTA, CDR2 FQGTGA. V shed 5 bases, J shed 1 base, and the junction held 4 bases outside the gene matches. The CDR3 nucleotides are TGTGCCAGCAGCCCGCGACTAGCGGGGGGCACAGATACGCAGTATTTT. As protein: CASSPRLAGGTDTQYF.

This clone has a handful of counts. In nucleotides, the CDR3 is TGTGCCAGCAGCCAACAGGGTTACGAGCAGTACTTC. Translating it yields CASSQQGYEQYF. The rearrangement links TRBV3-1 (or the pseudogene TRBV3-2) to TRBJ2-7; D is perhaps TRBD1 (5 bases). Germline CDR1 and CDR2: LGHDT and YNNKEL (reference sequence). V was shortened by 2 bases and J by 4 bases, with 6 bases between the two germline ends. The CDR3 totals 12 residues.

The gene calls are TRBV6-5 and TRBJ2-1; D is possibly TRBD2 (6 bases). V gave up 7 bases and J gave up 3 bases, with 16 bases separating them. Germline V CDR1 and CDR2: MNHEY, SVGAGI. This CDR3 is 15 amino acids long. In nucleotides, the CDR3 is TGTGCCAGCACCGATGCGTCGGGGGTCTACAATGAGCAGTTCTTC. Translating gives CASTDASGVYNEQFF.

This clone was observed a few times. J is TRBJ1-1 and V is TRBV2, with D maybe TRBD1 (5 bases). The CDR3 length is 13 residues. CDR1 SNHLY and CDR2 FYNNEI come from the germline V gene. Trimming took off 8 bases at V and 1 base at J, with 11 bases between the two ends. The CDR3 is CASGSTANTEAFF. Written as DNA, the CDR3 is TGTGCCAGCGGGTCGACAGCGAACACTGAAGCTTTCTTT.

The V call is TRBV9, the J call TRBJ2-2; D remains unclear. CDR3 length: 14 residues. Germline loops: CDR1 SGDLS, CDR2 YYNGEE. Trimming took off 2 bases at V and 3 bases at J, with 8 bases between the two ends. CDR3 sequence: CASSVGSDTGELFF. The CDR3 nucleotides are TGTGCCAGCAGCGTCGGGTCCGACACCGGGGAGCTGTTTTTT.

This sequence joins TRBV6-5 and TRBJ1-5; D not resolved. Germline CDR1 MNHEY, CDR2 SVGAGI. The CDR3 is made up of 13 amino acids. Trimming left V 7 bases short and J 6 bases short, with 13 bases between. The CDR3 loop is CASNGFETQPQHF. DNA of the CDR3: TGTGCCAGCAACGGGTTTGAGACTCAGCCCCAGCATTTT.

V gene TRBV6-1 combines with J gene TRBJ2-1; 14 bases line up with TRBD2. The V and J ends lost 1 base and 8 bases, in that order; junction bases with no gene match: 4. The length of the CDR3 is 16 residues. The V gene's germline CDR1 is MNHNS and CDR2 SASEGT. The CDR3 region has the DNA TGTGCCAGCAGTGAAGGGACTAGCGGGAGGTTCGATGAGCAGTTCTTC. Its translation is CASSEGTSGRFDEQFF.

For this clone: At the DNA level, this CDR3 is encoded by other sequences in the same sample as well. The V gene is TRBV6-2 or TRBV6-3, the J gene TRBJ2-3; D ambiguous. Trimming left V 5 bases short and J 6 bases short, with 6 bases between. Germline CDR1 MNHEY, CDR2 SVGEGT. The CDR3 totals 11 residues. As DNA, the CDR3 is TGTGCCAGCAGTCTCTTGGATACGCAGTATTTT. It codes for CASSLLDTQYF.

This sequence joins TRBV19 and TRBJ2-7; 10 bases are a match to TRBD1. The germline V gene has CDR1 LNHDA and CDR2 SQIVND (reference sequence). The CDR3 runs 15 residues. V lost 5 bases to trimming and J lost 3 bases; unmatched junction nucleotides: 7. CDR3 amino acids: CASSLTWTGGYEQYF. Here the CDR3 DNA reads TGTGCCAGTAGTCTCACTTGGACAGGGGGCTACGAGCAGTACTTC.

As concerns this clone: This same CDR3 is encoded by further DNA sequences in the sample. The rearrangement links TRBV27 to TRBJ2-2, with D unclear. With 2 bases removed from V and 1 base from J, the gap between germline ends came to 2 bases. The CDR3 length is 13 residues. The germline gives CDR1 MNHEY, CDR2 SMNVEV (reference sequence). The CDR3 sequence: CASSLLNTGELFF. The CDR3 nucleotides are TGTGCCAGCAGTTTACTGAACACCGGGGAGCTGTTTTTT.

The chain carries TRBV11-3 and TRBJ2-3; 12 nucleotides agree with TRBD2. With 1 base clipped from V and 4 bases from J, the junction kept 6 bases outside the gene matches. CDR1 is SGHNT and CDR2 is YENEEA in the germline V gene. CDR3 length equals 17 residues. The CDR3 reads CASSLGASGGAPDTQYF. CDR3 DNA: TGTGCCAGCAGCTTAGGGGCTAGCGGGGGGGCTCCAGATACGCAGTATTTT.

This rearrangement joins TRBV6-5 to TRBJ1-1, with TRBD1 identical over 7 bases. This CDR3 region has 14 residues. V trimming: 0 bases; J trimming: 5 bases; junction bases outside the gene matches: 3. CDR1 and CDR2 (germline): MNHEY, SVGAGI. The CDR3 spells CASSYSQGPTEAFF. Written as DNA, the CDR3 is TGTGCCAGCAGTTACTCACAGGGGCCGACTGAAGCTTTCTTT.

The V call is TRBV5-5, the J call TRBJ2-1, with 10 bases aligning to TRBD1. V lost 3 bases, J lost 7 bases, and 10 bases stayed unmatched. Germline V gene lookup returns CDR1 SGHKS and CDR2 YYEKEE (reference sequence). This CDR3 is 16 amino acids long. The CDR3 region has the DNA TGTGCCAGCAGCTACGGGACAGGGGAAGAATGGAATGAGCAGTTCTTC. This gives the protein CASSYGTGEEWNEQFF.

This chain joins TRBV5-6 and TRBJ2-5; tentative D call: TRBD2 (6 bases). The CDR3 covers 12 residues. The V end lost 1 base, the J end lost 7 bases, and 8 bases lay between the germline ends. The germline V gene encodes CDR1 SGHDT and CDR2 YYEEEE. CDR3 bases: TGTGCCAGCAGCTTGAAGGGAGGGACCCAGTACTTC. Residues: CASSLKGGTQYF.

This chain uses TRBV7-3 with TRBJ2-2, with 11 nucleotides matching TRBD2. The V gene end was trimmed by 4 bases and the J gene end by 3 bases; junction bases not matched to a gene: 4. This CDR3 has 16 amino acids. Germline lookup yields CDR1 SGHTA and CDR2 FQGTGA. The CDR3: CASSSSTSGDTGELFF. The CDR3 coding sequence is TGTGCCAGCAGCTCTTCGACTAGCGGGGACACCGGGGAGCTGTTTTTT. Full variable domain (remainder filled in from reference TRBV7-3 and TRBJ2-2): GAGVSQTPSNKVTEKGKYVELRCDPISGHTALYWYRQSLGQGPEFLIYFQGTGAADDSGLPNDRFFAVRPEGSVSTLKIQRTERGDSAVYLCASSSSTSGDTGELFFGEGSRLTVL.

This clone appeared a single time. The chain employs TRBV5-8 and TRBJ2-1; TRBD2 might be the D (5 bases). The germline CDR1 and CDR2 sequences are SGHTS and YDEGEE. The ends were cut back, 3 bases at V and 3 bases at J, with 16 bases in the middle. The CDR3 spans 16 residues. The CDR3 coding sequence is TGTGCCAGCAGCTCCCGGACTCGTTTAATCTACAATGAGCAGTTCTTC. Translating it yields CASSSRTRLIYNEQFF.

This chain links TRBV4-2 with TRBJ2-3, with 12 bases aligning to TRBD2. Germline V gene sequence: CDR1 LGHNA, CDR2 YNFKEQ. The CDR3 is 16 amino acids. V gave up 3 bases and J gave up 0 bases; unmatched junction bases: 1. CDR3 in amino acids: CASSQGLAGSTDTQYF. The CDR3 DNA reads TGTGCCAGCAGCCAGGGACTAGCGGGTAGCACAGATACGCAGTATTTT.

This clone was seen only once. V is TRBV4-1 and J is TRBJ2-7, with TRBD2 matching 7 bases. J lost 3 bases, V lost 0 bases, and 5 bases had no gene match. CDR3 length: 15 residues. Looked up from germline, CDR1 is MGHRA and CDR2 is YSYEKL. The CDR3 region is CASSQDPSGFYEQYF. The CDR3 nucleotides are TGCGCCAGCAGCCAAGACCCTAGCGGTTTCTACGAGCAGTACTTC.

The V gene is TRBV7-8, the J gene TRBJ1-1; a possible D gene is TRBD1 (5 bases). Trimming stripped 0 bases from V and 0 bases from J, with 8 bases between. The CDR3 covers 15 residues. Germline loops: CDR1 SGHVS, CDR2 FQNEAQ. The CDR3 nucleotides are TGTGCCAGCAGCTTAGCGTCAGGGATGAACACTGAAGCTTTCTTT. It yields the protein CASSLASGMNTEAFF.

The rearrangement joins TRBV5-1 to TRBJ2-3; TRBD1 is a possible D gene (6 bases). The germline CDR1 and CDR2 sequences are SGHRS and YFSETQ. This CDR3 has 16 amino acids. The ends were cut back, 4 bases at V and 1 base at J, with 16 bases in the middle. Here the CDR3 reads CASSADRTVRTDTQYF. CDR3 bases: TGCGCCAGCAGCGCGGACCGGACAGTTCGCACAGATACGCAGTATTTT. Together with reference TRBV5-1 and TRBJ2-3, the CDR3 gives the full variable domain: KAGVTQTPRYLIKTRGQQVTLSCSPISGHRSVSWYQQTPGQGLQFLFEYFSETQRNKGNFPGRFSGRQFSNSRSEMNVSTLELGDSALYLCASSADRTVRTDTQYFGPGTRLTVL.

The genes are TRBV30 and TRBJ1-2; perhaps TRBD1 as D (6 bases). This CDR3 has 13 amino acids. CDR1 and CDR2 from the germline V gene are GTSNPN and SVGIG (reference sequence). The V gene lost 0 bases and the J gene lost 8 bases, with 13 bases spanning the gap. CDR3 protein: CAWSVGTLRGYTF. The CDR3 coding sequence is TGTGCCTGGAGTGTCGGGACACTCCGAGGCTACACCTTC.